Listed here are 8 T cell receptor beta chains from one sample, sequenced in a study of radiation and T cells in renal cell carcinoma. Specified time point: blood 4 weeks post-SBRT, at nephrectomy. Treatment here: 15 Gy SBRT to primary tumor, nephrectomy 4 weeks later. The protocol was immunoSEQ multiplex PCR, while the TCRdb copy is restricted to in-frame clones and leaves out a portion. The sample records 150,000 or so clones, 88% being singletons. This specimen consisted of blood, obtained from a patient whose treatment included radiotherapy and nephrectomy. The receptors come from a woman between 50 and 59 years old with renal cell carcinoma.

The gene calls are TRBV5-5 and TRBJ2-7; a weak D match, TRBD1 (6 bases). V was cut by 4 bases and J by 0 bases, with 11 bases left in between. CDR1 SGHKS and CDR2 YYEKEE come from the germline V gene (reference sequence). The CDR3 has 14 amino acids. As DNA, the CDR3 is TGTGCCAGCAGCGTTGGGACAACCTCCTACGAGCAGTACTTC. This gives the protein CASSVGTTSYEQYF.

The V and J genes are TRBV5-1 and TRBJ2-7, with D possibly called TRBD1 or TRBD2 (6 bases each). V lost 2 bases and J lost 2, with 17 bases in between. The CDR3 contains 16 residues. Germline CDR1 and CDR2: SGHRS and YFSETQ. This chain's CDR3 is CASSLFGGGLPYEQYF. In nucleotides, the CDR3 is TGCGCCAGCAGCTTATTTGGAGGGGGGCTCCCCTACGAGCAGTACTTC.

CDR3 protein: CASSESRVGGNTIYF. The CDR3 nucleotides are TGTGCCAGCAGTGAATCAAGGGTGGGTGGAAACACCATATATTTT. The chain uses TRBV6-1 and TRBJ1-3, with D unresolved. The CDR3 is 15 residues long. Trimming took off 2 bases at V and 3 bases at J, with 11 bases between the two ends. CDR1 is MNHNS and CDR2 is SASEGT in the germline V gene.

The V call is TRBV23-1, the J call TRBJ1-5; no firm D call. TRBV23-1 is known as an ORF, though its function is uncertain. V shed 7 bases and J shed 1 base, with 14 bases lying between them. The CDR3 is 15 amino acids. The CDR3 bases are TGCGCCAGCAACGCCCAACCGGACAGCAATCAGCCCCAGCATTTT. Protein sequence: CASNAQPDSNQPQHF.

The table lists this clone with a count of one. The J gene is TRBJ2-7, the V gene TRBV9; the D gene is possibly TRBD2 (5 bases). This CDR3 comprises 13 residues. The germline CDR1 and CDR2 sequences are SGDLS and YYNGEE. V shed 0 bases and J shed 12 bases, with 16 bases lying between them. The CDR3: CASSVAPGDKVYF. CDR3 sequence (DNA): TGTGCCAGCAGCGTAGCACCCGGGGATAAGGTGTACTTC.

The chain recombines TRBV7-8 with TRBJ2-4, with D uncertain. Between the trimmed V and J ends, which lost 2 bases and 0 bases, there was a span of 11 bases. CDR1 is SGHVS and CDR2 is FQNEAQ in the germline V gene. The CDR3 length is 16 residues. The CDR3 reads CASSLLLGLAKNIQYF. CDR3 nucleotides: TGTGCCAGCAGCTTACTCTTAGGCCTAGCCAAAAACATTCAGTACTTC.

V is TRBV20-1 and J is TRBJ2-7; TRBD1 is a possible D gene (5 bases). This CDR3 contains 11 residues. Germline V gene lookup returns CDR1 DFQATT and CDR2 SNEGSKA (reference sequence). V shed 2 bases and J shed 4 bases, with 6 bases lying between them. CDR3 nucleotides: TGCAGTGCTAGACCAGGGTACGAGCAGTACTTC. As protein: CSARPGYEQYF.

V and J are TRBV6-1 and TRBJ2-3; TRBD2 agrees at 9 bases. The length of the CDR3 is 15 residues. Germline values: CDR1 MNHNS, CDR2 SASEGT. After removal of 6 bases from V and 2 bases from J, the junction contained 6 bases not matched to a gene. Here the CDR3 reads CASRDLAGVTDTQYF. The CDR3 coding sequence is TGTGCCAGCAGGGATTTAGCGGGGGTCACAGATACGCAGTATTTT.